This T cell receptor beta chain was identified in a study of T cell changes during pregnancy in multiple sclerosis. Assay: immunoSEQ multiplex PCR; the TCRdb copy retains only in-frame clones and omits some. Of 50,000 to 70,000 clones detected, more than 85% appear once; the ten largest clones hold approximately 5%. The CDR3 loop spans 18 amino acids. The V gene end was trimmed by 0 bases and the J gene end by 5 bases; junction bases not matched to a gene: 11. In germline, CDR1 is SGHDT, CDR2 YYEEEE. This clone was seen just once. This clonotype was obtained from a female donor with multiple sclerosis, enrolled in a pregnancy study. The V call is TRBV5-6, the J call TRBJ1-1; 12 bases agree with TRBD1. This material consisted of CD8+ T cells from peripheral blood mononuclear cells, taken before pregnancy. The CDR3 sequence is CASSLGLGGTGGYTEAFF. In nucleotides, the CDR3 is TGTGCCAGCAGCTTGGGGTTGGGCGGGACAGGGGGCTATACTGAAGCTTTCTTT.